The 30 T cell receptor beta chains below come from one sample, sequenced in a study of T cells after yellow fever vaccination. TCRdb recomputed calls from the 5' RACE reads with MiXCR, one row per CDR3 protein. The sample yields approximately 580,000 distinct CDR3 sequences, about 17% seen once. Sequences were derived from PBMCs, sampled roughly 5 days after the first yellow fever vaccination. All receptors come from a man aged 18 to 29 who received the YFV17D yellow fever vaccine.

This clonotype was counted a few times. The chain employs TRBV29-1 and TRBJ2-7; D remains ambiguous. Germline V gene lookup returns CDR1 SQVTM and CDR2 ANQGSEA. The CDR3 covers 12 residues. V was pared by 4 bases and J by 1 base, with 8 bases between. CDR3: CSVVAGSYEQYF. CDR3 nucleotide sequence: TGCAGCGTTGTGGCAGGATCCTACGAGCAGTACTTC.

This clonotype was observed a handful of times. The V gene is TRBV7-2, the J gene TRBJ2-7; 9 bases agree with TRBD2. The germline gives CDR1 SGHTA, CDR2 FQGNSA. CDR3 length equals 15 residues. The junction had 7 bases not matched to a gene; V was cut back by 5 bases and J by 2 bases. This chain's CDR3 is CASSHRASGAYEQYF. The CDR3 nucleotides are TGTGCCAGCAGCCATCGGGCTAGCGGGGCCTACGAGCAGTACTTC.

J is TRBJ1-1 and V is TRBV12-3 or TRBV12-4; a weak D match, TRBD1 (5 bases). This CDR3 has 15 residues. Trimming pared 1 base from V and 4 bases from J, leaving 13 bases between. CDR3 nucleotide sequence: TGTGCCAGCAGTTTAGTCGCAGGGTCGGGCACTGAAGCTTTCTTT. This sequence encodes CASSLVAGSGTEAFF.

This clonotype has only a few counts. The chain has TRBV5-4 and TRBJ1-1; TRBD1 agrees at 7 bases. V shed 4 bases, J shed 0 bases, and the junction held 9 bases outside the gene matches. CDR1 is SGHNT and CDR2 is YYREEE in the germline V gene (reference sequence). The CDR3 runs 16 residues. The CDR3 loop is CASSRGTANMNTEAFF. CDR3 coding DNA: TGTGCCAGCAGCAGGGGGACAGCGAACATGAACACTGAAGCTTTCTTT. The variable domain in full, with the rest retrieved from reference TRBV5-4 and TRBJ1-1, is ETGVTQSPTHLIKTRGQQVTLRCSSQSGHNTVSWYQQALGQGPQFIFQYYREEENGRGNFPPRFSGLQFPNYSSELNVNALELDDSALYLCASSRGTANMNTEAFFGQGTRLTVV.

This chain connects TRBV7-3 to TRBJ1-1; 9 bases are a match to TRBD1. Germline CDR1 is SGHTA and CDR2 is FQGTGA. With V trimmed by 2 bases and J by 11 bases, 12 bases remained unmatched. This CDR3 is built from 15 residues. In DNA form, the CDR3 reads TGTGCCAGCAGCTTACGACCTCCGGGACAGGGTTTGGCTTTCTTT. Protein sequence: CASSLRPPGQGLAFF.

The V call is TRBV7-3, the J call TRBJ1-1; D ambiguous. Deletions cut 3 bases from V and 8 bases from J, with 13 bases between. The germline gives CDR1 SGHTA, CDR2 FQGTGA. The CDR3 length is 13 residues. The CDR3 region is CASSFGFGLEAFF. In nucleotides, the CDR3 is TGTGCCAGCAGCTTTGGGTTTGGGTTAGAAGCTTTCTTT.

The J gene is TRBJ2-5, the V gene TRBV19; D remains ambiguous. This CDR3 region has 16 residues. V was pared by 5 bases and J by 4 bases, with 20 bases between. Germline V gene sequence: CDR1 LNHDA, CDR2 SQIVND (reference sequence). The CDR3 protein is CASSPRAQESSETQYF. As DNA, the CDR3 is TGTGCCAGTAGTCCCCGGGCCCAGGAGTCGTCAGAGACCCAGTACTTC.

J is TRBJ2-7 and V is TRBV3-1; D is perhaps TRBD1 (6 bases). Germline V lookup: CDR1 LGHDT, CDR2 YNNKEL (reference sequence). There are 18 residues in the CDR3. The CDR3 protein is CTFSSLYQTGTSSYEQYF. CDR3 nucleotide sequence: TGTACCTTCAGTTCCCTCTACCAGACAGGCACGAGCTCCTACGAGCAGTACTTC.

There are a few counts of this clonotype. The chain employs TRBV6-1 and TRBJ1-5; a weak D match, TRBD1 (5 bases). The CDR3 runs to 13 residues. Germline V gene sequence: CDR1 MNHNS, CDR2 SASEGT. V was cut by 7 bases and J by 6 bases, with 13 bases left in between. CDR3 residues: CASTRDLIQPQHF. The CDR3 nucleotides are TGTGCCAGCACACGGGACCTTATTCAGCCCCAGCATTTT.

DNA for the CDR3: TGTGCCAGCAGCTTAAGCGTCGACGGTGGGGTGCCCCTCCACTTT. It specifies CASSLSVDGGVPLHF. The gene calls are TRBV7-2 and TRBJ1-6; no clear D gene. The germline gives CDR1 SGHTA, CDR2 FQGNSA. The CDR3 spans 15 residues. V lost 2 bases to trimming and J lost 13 bases, with 18 bases between them.

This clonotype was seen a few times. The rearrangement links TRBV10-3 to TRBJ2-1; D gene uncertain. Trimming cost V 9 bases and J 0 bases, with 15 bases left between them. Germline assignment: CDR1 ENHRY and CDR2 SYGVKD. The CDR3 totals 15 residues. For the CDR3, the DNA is TGTGCCATAGCCTCGGGCACCCTCTCCTACAATGAGCAGTTCTTC. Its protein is CAIASGTLSYNEQFF.

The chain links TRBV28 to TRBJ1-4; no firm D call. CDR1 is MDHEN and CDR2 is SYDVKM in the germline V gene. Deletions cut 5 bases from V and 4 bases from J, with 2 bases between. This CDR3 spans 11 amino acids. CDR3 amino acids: CASSVNEKLFF. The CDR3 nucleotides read TGTGCCAGCAGTGTTAATGAAAAACTGTTTTTT.

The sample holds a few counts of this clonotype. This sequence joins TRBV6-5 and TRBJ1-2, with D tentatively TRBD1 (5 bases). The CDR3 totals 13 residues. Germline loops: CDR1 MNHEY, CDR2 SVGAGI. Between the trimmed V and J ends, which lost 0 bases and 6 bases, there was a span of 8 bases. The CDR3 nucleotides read TGTGCCAGCAGTTACTCATCGGGGGATGGCTACACCTTC. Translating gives CASSYSSGDGYTF.

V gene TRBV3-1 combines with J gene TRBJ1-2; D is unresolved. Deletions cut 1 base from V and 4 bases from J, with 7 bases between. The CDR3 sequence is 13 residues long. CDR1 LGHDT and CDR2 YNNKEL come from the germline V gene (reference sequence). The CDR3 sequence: CASSQGSRYGYTF. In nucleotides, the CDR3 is TGTGCCAGCAGCCAAGGTAGCCGCTATGGCTACACCTTC.

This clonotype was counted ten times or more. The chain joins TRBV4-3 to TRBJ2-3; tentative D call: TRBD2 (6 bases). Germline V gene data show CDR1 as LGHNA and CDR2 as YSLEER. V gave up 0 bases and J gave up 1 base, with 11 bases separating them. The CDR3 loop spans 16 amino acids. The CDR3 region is CASSQDGTGGTDTQYF. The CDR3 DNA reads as TGCGCCAGCAGCCAAGATGGGACGGGGGGCACAGATACGCAGTATTTT.

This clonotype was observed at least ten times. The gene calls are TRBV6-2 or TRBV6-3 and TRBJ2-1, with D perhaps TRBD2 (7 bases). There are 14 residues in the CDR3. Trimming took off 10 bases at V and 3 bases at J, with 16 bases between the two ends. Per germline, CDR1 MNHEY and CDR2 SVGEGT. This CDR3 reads CATRWGGLYNEQFF. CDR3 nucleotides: TGTGCCACCCGGTGGGGGGGCCTCTACAATGAGCAGTTCTTC.

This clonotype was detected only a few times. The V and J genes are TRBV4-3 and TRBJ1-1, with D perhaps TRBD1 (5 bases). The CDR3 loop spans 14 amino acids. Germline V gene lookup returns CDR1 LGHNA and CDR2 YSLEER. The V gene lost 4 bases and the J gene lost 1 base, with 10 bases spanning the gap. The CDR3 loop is CASSRGGENTEAFF. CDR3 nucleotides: TGCGCCAGCAGCCGTGGAGGGGAGAACACTGAAGCTTTCTTT.

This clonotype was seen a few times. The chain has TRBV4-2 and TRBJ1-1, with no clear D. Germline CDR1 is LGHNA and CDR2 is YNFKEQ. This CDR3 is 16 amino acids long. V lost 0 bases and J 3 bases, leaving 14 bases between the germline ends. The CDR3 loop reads CASSQEAPAKDTEAFF. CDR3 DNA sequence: TGTGCCAGCAGCCAAGAGGCGCCGGCGAAGGACACTGAAGCTTTCTTT.

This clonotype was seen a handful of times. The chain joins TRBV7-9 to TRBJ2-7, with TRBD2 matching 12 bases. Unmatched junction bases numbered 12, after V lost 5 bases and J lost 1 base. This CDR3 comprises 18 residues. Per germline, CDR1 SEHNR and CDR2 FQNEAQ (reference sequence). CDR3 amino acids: CASSLGTSGSFSSYEQYV. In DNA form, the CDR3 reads TGTGCCAGCAGCCTAGGGACTAGCGGGTCCTTTAGTTCCTACGAGCAGTACGTC.

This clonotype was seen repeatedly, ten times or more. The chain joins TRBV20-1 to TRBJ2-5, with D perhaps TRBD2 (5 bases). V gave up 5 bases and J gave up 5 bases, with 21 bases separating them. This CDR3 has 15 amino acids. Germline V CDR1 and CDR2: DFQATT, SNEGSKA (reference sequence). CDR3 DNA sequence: TGCAGTGCTCCTCCCTCCCGGGGTCCCGGGGAGACCCAGTACTTC. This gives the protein CSAPPSRGPGETQYF.

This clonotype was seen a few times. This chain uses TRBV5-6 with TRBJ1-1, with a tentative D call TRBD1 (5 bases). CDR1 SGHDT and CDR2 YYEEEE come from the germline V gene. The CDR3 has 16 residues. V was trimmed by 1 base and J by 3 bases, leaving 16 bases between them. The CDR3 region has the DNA TGTGCCAGCAGCTTGAAGGGGACCGAACACTACACTGAAGCTTTCTTT. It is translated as CASSLKGTEHYTEAFF. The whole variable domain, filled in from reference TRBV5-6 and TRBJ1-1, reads DAGVTQSPTHLIKTRGQQVTLRCSPKSGHDTVSWYQQALGQGPQFIFQYYEEEERQRGNFPDRFSGHQFPNYSSELNVNALLLGDSALYLCASSLKGTEHYTEAFFGQGTRLTVV.

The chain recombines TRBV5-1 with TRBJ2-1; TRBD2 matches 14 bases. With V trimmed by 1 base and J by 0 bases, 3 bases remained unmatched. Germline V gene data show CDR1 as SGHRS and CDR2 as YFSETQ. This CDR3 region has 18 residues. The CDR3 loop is CASSLWTSGGSSYNEQFF. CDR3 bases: TGCGCCAGCAGCTTGTGGACTAGCGGGGGGTCCTCCTACAATGAGCAGTTCTTC.

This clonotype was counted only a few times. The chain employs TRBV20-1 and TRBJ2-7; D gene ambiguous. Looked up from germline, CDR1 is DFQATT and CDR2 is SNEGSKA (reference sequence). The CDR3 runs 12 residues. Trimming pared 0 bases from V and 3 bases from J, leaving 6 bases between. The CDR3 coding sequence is TGCAGTGCTAGAGAGGGGAACTACGAGCAGTACGTC. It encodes CSAREGNYEQYV.

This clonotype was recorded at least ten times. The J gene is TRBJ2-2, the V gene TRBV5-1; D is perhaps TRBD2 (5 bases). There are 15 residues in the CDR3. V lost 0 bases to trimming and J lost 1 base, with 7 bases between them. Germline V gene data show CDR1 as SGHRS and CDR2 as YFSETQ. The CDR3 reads CASSLDGVNTGELFF. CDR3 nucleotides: TGCGCCAGCAGCTTGGACGGGGTGAACACCGGGGAGCTGTTTTTT.

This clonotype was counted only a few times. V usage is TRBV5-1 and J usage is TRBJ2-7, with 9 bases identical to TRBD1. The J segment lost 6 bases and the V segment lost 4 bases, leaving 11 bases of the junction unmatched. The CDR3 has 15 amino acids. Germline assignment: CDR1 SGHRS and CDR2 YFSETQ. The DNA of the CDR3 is TGCGCCAGCAGCCGGGCCTTACAGGGGGCGGGCGAGCAGTACTTC. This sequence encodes CASSRALQGAGEQYF.

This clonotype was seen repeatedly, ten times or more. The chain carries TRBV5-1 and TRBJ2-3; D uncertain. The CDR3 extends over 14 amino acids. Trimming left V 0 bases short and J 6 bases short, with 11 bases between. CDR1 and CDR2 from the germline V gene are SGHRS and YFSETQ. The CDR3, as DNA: TGCGCCAGCAGCTTGGAGCTAGGAAGGGATACGCAGTATTTT. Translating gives CASSLELGRDTQYF.

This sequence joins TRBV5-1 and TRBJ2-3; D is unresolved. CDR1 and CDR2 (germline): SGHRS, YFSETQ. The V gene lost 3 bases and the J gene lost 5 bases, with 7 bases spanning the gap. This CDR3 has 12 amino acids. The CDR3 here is CASSWAEDTQYF. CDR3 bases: TGCGCCAGCAGCTGGGCGGAAGATACGCAGTATTTT.

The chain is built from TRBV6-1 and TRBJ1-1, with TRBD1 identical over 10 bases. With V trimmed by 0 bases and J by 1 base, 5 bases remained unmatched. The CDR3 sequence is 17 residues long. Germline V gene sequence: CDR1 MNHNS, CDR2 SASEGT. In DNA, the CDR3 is TGTGCCAGCAGTGAAGCGCTGACAGGGGGCTCGAACACTGAAGCTTTCTTT. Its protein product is CASSEALTGGSNTEAFF.

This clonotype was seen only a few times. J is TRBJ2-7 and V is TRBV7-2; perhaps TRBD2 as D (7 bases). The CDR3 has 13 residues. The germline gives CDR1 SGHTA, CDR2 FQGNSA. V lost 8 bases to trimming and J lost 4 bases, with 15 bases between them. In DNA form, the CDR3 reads TGTGCCAGCCTCCGTCGGGGGGCTTACGAGCAGTACTTC. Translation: CASLRRGAYEQYF.

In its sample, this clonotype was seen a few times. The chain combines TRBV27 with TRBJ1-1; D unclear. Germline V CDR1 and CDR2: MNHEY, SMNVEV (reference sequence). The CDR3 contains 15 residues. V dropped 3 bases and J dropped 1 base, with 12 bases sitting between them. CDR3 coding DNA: TGTGCCAGCAGTTTTCAGAGCCATTCGAACACTGAAGCTTTCTTT. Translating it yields CASSFQSHSNTEAFF.